The rows below give T cell receptor beta chains drawn from one sample of a study of OX40 agonist ivuxolimab in advanced cancers. Clones were read by immunoSEQ multiplex PCR, and TCRdb kept only the in-frame ones, dropping some. The sample carries 15,000 to 20,000 clones, 72% recorded once. The sample here was CD4+ or CD8+ T cells sorted from blood, taken in a trial of the OX40 agonist ivuxolimab. These TCRs come from an adult with an advanced solid tumor such as melanoma, head and neck, liver or kidney cancer. CDR3s include the opening cysteine and the closing phenylalanine or tryptophan. The order of the fields is clone size, V gene, J gene, D gene, CDR3 DNA, CDR3 protein. D genes are given only for firm matches. The size entry is marked missing in some rows and otherwise reads once, few, many or a size class.

.,TRBV15,TRBJ1-4,.,TGTGCCACCAGCGCTTCGGGAGCATCTAATGAAAAACTGTTTTTT,CATSASGASNEKLFF
.,TRBV9,TRBJ2-2,TRBD2,TGTGCCAGCAGCTCCCGCCCCGGGACTAGCGGGGGGGCAGCCGGGGAGCTGTTTTTT,CASSSRPGTSGGAAGELFF
once,TRBV6-5,TRBJ1-2,.,TGTGCCAGCAGTTACTCAGGCAGGTCCAACTATGGCTACACCTTC,CASSYSGRSNYGYTF
.,TRBV6-5,TRBJ2-7,.,TGTGCCAGCAGTTACGTGGACGAGCAGTACTTC,CASSYVDEQYF
.,TRBV27,TRBJ1-2,TRBD1,TGTGCCAGCAGTTTCCTAGGACAGGGGAAGAATGGCTACACCTTC,CASSFLGQGKNGYTF
.,TRBV11-3,TRBJ2-7,.,TGTGCCAGCAGTTCCCGACAGGCTCACGAGCAGTACTTC,CASSSRQAHEQYF
.,TRBV19,TRBJ1-5,.,TGTGCCAGTAGTATTAGGCAGGGTGATCAGCCCCAGCATTTT,CASSIRQGDQPQHF
.,TRBV9,TRBJ1-2,.,TGTGCCAGCAGCGTGGGGACCGGTGCCAACTATGGCTACACCTTC,CASSVGTGANYGYTF
few,TRBV4-3,TRBJ1-1,.,TGCGCCAGCAGCCAAGATAAGCGTACTGAAGCTTTCTTT,CASSQDKRTEAFF
.,TRBV7-2,TRBJ2-3,TRBD1,TGTGCCAGCAGCCCGGGACAGGGAGCGCAGTATTTT,CASSPGQGAQYF
.,TRBV7-2,TRBJ2-3,.,TGTGCCAGCAGCCCGATGGGCGGGTCCTTTGGGAATACGCAGTATTTT,CASSPMGGSFGNTQYF
.,TRBV5-1,TRBJ1-6,TRBD1,TGCGCCAGCAGCTTAACTTACCCGGGACAGATTAATTCACCCCTCCACTTT,CASSLTYPGQINSPLHF
few,TRBV27,TRBJ2-1,.,TGTGCCAGCAGTTACACTCTAAATGAGCAGTTCTTC,CASSYTLNEQFF
few,TRBV7-8,TRBJ1-5,.,TGTGCCAGCAGCTTAGTGGAAGGTTCCGGTCAGCCCCAGCATTTT,CASSLVEGSGQPQHF
.,TRBV7-9,TRBJ1-2,TRBD1,TGTGCCAGCAGCCCGCGGACAGGGGAGAGGATCTATGGCTACACCTTC,CASSPRTGERIYGYTF
.,TRBV4-1,TRBJ2-7,TRBD2,TGCGCCAGCAGCCAATTAGCGGGGCATTACGAGCAGTACTTC,CASSQLAGHYEQYF
.,TRBV6-1,TRBJ1-2,TRBD1,TGTGCCAGCAGTGACATTACGGGACAGGGGGCTAATGGCTACACCTTC,CASSDITGQGANGYTF
hyperexpanded,TRBV7-9,TRBJ1-2,.,TGTGCCAGCAGCCCCTTGGAGGGGCCTGTTGGCTACACCTTC,CASSPLEGPVGYTF
.,TRBV29-1,TRBJ1-6,.,TGCGTTTCGCACGGAGGTGGGCTGTCACCCCTCCACTTT,CVSHGGGLSPLHF
.,TRBV5-1,TRBJ2-7,.,TGTGCCAGCAGCAACGGGGACTACGAGCAGTACTTC,CASSNGDYEQYF
.,TRBV7-9,TRBJ2-5,.,TGTGCCAGCAGCTTAGGGAGGGCGCGGGGAGAGACCCAGTACTTC,CASSLGRARGETQYF
.,TRBV11-2,TRBJ1-1,.,TGTGCCAGCAGCTTAGAGGGTAGAGGGACTGGCTGGACAGAGAACACTGAAGCTTTCTTT,CASSLEGRGTGWTENTEAFF
.,TRBV5-6,TRBJ2-7,.,TGTGCCAGCAGCGGGGGGGACACCCCAACCTACGAGCAGTACTTC,CASSGGDTPTYEQYF
.,TRBV19,TRBJ2-1,.,.,CASSISGPGEQFF
few,TRBV9,TRBJ2-7,.,TGTGCCAGCAGCCCTGGACTGGGAGAGCAGTACTTC,CASSPGLGEQYF
.,TRBV9,TRBJ2-2,.,TGTGCCAGCAGCGCCAGGGGCACCGGGGAGCTGTTTTTT,CASSARGTGELFF
.,TRBV7-9,TRBJ2-7,.,TGTGCCAGTCAGCCGGGGGCTAGCTTGGGAAAGCAGTACTTC,CASQPGASLGKQYF
.,TRBV5-6,TRBJ2-1,.,TGTGCCAGCAGCTTGATCTACAATGAGCAGTTCTTC,CASSLIYNEQFF
.,TRBV9,TRBJ2-3,TRBD2,TGTGCCAGCAGCGATCGTAGCGGGGGGAACACAGATACGCAGTATTTT,CASSDRSGGNTDTQYF
.,TRBV11-2,TRBJ1-5,.,TGTGCCAGCAGCTTAGGGGCAGGGTTGAGGCCCCAGCATTTT,CASSLGAGLRPQHF
.,TRBV28,TRBJ2-3,TRBD1,TGTGCCAGCAGTTCAGGGACAGGGGGCACAGATACGCAGTATTTT,CASSSGTGGTDTQYF
.,TRBV19,TRBJ1-2,.,TGTGCCAGTAGTATTTATCCTGCGGCGGTTTATTTCGACTATGGCTACACCTTC,CASSIYPAAVYFDYGYTF
.,TRBV9,TRBJ1-1,.,TGTGCCAGCAGCGTAGCAGGCGGGAACACTGAAGCTTTCTTT,CASSVAGGNTEAFF
.,TRBV28,TRBJ1-1,.,TGTGCCAGCAGTTTCGTCGGGACTGAAGCTTTCTTT,CASSFVGTEAFF
.,TRBV4-1,TRBJ2-5,.,TGCGCCAGCAGCCAAAGAAAGCTTACAGGGAACCAAGAGACCCAGTACTTC,CASSQRKLTGNQETQYF
once,TRBV9,TRBJ1-5,TRBD1,TGTGCCAGCAGCATCGGGACAGGGAATCAGCCCCAGCATTTT,CASSIGTGNQPQHF
.,TRBV7-8,TRBJ2-5,TRBD2,TGTGCCAGCAGCTTACTAGCGGGGGCCCAAGAGACCCAGTACTTC,CASSLLAGAQETQYF
.,TRBV4-3,TRBJ1-2,.,TGCGCCAGCAGCCAAGGTGAGCCTCCTCCGACTGGCTACACCTTC,CASSQGEPPPTGYTF
.,TRBV5-4,TRBJ1-2,.,TGTGCCAGCAGCTTGATCTACAGCTATGGCTACACCTTC,CASSLIYSYGYTF
.,TRBV6-1,TRBJ1-2,TRBD1,TGTGCCACCAGGACAGGGGATGGCTACACCTTC,CATRTGDGYTF
many,TRBV7-6,TRBJ2-7,.,TGTGCCAGCAGTTCAAACAGGCTAAGCTCCTACGAGCAGTACTTC,CASSSNRLSSYEQYF
.,TRBV14,TRBJ2-1,.,TGTGCCAGCAGCCAAGCCGGTAATGAGCAGTTCTTC,CASSQAGNEQFF
.,TRBV9,TRBJ2-1,TRBD1,TGTGCCAGCAGCGTATGGACAGGGGGGCAGGGGCAGTTCTTC,CASSVWTGGQGQFF
.,TRBV7-6,TRBJ2-5,.,TGTGCCAGCAGCGACGGTCCGGGGGAGACCCAGTACTTC,CASSDGPGETQYF
.,TRBV7-7,TRBJ2-1,.,TGTGCTAGCAGCTTAAATTCAGGCTTGAGCTCCTACAATGAGCAGTTCTTC,CASSLNSGLSSYNEQFF
few,TRBV6-5,TRBJ1-1,TRBD1,TGTGCCAGCAGTCCCTGGACAGGAAACACTGAAGCTTTCTTT,CASSPWTGNTEAFF
.,TRBV7-8,TRBJ2-2,TRBD2,TGTGCCAGCAGCCAATTCAGACTAGCGTCCGGGGAGCTGTTTTTT,CASSQFRLASGELFF
.,TRBV5-5,TRBJ2-5,.,TGTGCCAGCAGCTTGGTCCAGGGGAGGGGAGAGACCCAGTACTTC,CASSLVQGRGETQYF
few,TRBV5-4,TRBJ2-5,.,TGTGCCAGCAGCCCCCGAGGGGGGACCCAAGAGACCCAGTACTTC,CASSPRGGTQETQYF
.,TRBV9,TRBJ2-2,.,TGTGCCAGCAGCGTAGGAAGGACAGGGAGGGACACCGGGGAGCTGTTTTTT,CASSVGRTGRDTGELFF
.,TRBV5-5,TRBJ2-5,TRBD1,TGTGCCAGCAGCTCGGCACAGGGGCCCCATGAGACCCAGTACTTC,CASSSAQGPHETQYF
.,TRBV7-9,TRBJ1-2,TRBD1,TGTGCCAGCAGCTTGCCTCCCGGGACAGGGGCCTATGGCTACACCTTC,CASSLPPGTGAYGYTF
.,TRBV7-2,TRBJ2-1,.,TGTGCCAGCAGCTTAAACTCACTCTACAATGAGCAGTTCTTC,CASSLNSLYNEQFF
.,TRBV2,TRBJ1-1,.,TGTGCCAGCAGTGAACAGGCTTACGGGATGAACACTGAAGCTTTCTTT,CASSEQAYGMNTEAFF
once,TRBV13,TRBJ2-1,.,TGTGCCAGCAGCGTAGACAATGAGCAGTTCTTC,CASSVDNEQFF